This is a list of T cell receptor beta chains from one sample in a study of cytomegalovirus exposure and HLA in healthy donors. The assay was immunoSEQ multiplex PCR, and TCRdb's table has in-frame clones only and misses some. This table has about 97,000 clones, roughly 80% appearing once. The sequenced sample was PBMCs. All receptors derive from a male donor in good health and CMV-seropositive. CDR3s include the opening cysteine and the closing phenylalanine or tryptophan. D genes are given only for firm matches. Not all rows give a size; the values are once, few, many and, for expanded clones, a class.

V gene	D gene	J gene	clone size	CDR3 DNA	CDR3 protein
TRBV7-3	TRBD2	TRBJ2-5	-	TGTGCCAGCAGCTTTAGCGGGGGGAGAGAGACCCAGTACTTC	CASSFSGGRETQYF
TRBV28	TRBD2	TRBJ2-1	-	TGTGCCAGCAGTGACACTAGCGGAGCACGCTCCTACAATGAGCAGTTCTTC	CASSDTSGARSYNEQFF
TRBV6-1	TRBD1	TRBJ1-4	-	TGTGCCAGCAGGCGGACAGGGCGGGATAATGAAAAACTGTTTTTT	CASRRTGRDNEKLFF
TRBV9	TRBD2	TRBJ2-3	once	TGTGCCAGCAGCCCGACGCGGACTAGCTCCACAGGTACGCAGTATTTT	CASSPTRTSSTGTQYF
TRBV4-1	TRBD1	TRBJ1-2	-	TGCGCCAGCAGCCAAGAGGACAGGGTCTATGGCTACACCTTC	CASSQEDRVYGYTF
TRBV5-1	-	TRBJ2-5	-	TGTGCCAGCAGCCCCGGGGATTTGGCGGGTAGGCTAGAGACCCAGTACTTC	CASSPGDLAGRLETQYF
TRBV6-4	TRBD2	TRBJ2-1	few	TGTGCCAGCACTACTCGGGGGGGACTCTACAACTCCTACAATGAGCAGTTCTTC	CASTTRGGLYNSYNEQFF
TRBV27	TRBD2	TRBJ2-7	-	TGTGCCAGCAGTTTTGCTAGCGGGAGGTTTGAGCAGTACTTC	CASSFASGRFEQYF
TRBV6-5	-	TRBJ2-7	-	TGTGCCAGCAGTGGGAGGACAGGCCCACCGGGGGAGCAGTACTTC	CASSGRTGPPGEQYF
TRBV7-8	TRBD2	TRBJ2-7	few	TGTGCCAGCAGCTGGGAGGGGCAGGGCGGTTTCGAGCAGTACTTC	CASSWEGQGGFEQYF
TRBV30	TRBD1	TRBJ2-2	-	TGTGCCTGGAGTGTACGGGACAGGGATAACGGGGAGCTGTTTTTT	CAWSVRDRDNGELFF
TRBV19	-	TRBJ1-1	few	TGTGCCAGTAGTATCTCGCCAGGGCTTACGAACACTGAAGCTTTCTTT	CASSISPGLTNTEAFF
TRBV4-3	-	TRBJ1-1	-	TGCGCCAGCAGCCAAACTCCGGGACAAGTAAAAACTGAAGCTTTCTTT	CASSQTPGQVKTEAFF
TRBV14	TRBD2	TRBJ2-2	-	TGTGCCAGCAGCCAAGGGTTCGCGGGAGTTCGTAGGGGGGAGCTGTTTTTT	CASSQGFAGVRRGELFF
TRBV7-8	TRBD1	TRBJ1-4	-	TGTGCCAGCAGCCCCCGGACAGGAACACTCGCAACTAATGAAAAACTGTTTTTT	CASSPRTGTLATNEKLFF
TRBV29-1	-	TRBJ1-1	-	TGCAGCGTTAGCGTGCTGGAAACTGAAGCTTTCTTT	CSVSVLETEAFF
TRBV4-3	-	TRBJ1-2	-	TGCGCCAGCAGCCAAGATAGAGGATATCGTGGCTACACCTTC	CASSQDRGYRGYTF
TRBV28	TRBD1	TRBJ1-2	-	TGTGCCAGCAGTTTATGGGTCAGGGGGCTTGGCTACACCTTC	CASSLWVRGLGYTF
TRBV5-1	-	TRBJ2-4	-	TGCGCCAGCAGTTTGCGGGGAGCCAAAAACATTCAGTACTTC	CASSLRGAKNIQYF
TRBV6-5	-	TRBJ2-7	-	TGTGCCAGCAGTTACCGGCAGGGGTGGGACGAGCAGTACTTC	CASSYRQGWDEQYF
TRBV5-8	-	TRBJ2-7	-	TGTGCCAGCAGCTTGAGCGGACAGGGAGGGTTCTACGAGCAGTACTTC	CASSLSGQGGFYEQYF
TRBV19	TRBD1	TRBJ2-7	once	TGTGCCACCACGGACAGGAGGAGTTACGAGCAGTACTTC	CATTDRRSYEQYF
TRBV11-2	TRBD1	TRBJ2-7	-	TGTGCCAGCAGCTTGGGACAGTCCGCCTACGAGCAGTACTTC	CASSLGQSAYEQYF
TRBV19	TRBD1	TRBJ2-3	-	TGTGCCAGTAGTAGAGGGGGCGGCACAGATACGCAGTATTTT	CASSRGGGTDTQYF
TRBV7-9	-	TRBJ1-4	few	TGTGCCAGCAGTTCCAACCGGGAAAAACTGTTTTTT	CASSSNREKLFF
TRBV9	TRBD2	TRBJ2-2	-	TGTGCCAGCAGCGTAGTTGGAGTCGCGGGAGGGGGAACCGGGGAGCTGTTTTTT	CASSVVGVAGGGTGELFF
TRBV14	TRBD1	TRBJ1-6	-	TGTGCCAGCAGCCAAGGACAGGGGAGTTCACCCCTCCACTTT	CASSQGQGSSPLHF
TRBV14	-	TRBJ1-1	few	TGTGCCAGCAGCCAAGATCGGGGAACTGAAGCTTTCTTT	CASSQDRGTEAFF
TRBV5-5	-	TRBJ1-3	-	TGTGCCAGCAGCTTGGCCGGGGGGAACACCATATATTTT	CASSLAGGNTIYF
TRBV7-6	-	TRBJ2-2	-	TGTGCCAGCAGCTTGCTTGGTGAGGGGAACACCGGGGAGCTGTTTTTT	CASSLLGEGNTGELFF
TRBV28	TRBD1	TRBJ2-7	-	TGTGCCAGTTCCAGCCCCCCGGGACAGGGTCCGTACGAGCAGTACTTC	CASSSPPGQGPYEQYF
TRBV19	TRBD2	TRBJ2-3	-	TGTGCCAGTAGTATTCGGACTAGCAGGACAGATACGCAGTATTTT	CASSIRTSRTDTQYF
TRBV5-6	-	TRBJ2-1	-	TGTGCCAGCACCCTGGCGGGGGCGAATGAGCAGTTCTTC	CASTLAGANEQFF
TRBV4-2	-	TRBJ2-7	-	TGTGCCAGCAGCCAAGGGCTCCGAAGCTACGAGCAGTACTTC	CASSQGLRSYEQYF
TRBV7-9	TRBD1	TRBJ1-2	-	TGTTCCAGCAGCACACGGGGGACAGGGGCCTATGGCTACACCTTC	CSSSTRGTGAYGYTF
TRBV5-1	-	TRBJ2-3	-	TGCGCCAGCAGCTTGACCGATACAGGGGGGGTAGATACGCAGTATTTT	CASSLTDTGGVDTQYF
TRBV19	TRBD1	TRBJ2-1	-	TGTGCCAGTAGGGGACAGTTGTCCTACAATGAGCAGTTCTTC	CASRGQLSYNEQFF
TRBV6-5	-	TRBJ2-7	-	TGTGCCAGCAGTGGAGGGTGGACGGATTCCTACGAGCAGTACTTC	CASSGGWTDSYEQYF
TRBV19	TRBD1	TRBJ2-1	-	TGTGCCAGTACCCGCCGGCCGGGACAGTACTACAATGAGCAGTTCTTC	CASTRRPGQYYNEQFF
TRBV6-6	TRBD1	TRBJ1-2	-	TGTGCCAGCAGTACCAGGCCGGGACAGGGGGCGCAGAACACCTTC	CASSTRPGQGAQNTF
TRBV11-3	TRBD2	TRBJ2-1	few	TGTGCCAGCAGCTTAAGTCAGGCAGGGCGGGGGAATGAGCAGTTCTTC	CASSLSQAGRGNEQFF
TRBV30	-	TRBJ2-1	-	TGTGCCTGGGGCGTCGGAGATGAGCAGTTCTTC	CAWGVGDEQFF
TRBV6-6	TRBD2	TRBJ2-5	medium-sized	TGTGCCAGCAGTTGGTTCGGGAGGTACAGAGCAGAGACCCAGTACTTC	CASSWFGRYRAETQYF
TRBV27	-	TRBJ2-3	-	TGTGCCAGCAGTTTTGGCAGGGTGACAGATACGCAGTATTTT	CASSFGRVTDTQYF
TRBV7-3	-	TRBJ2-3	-	TGTGCCAGCAGCTTATCGGGATCCCAAGATACGCAGTATTTT	CASSLSGSQDTQYF
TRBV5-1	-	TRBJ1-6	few	TGCGCCAGCAGTCTACAGGGCACGTATAATTCACCCCTCCACTTT	CASSLQGTYNSPLHF
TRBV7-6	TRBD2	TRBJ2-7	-	TGTGCCAGCAGCTTAGAAATTAGCGGGAGCTACGAGCAGTACTTC	CASSLEISGSYEQYF
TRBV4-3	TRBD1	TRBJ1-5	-	TGCGCCAGCAGCCAAGGGACAGGGGACAATCAGCCCCAGCATTTT	CASSQGTGDNQPQHF
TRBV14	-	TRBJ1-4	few	TGTGCCAGCAGCCCCCGCGCCGCGCGAGGGGAAAAACTGTTTTTT	CASSPRAARGEKLFF
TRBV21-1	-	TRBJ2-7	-	TGTGCCAGCAGGGAACGGGACAGATACTGCGAGCAGTACTTC	CASRERDRYCEQYF
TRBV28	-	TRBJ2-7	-	TGTGCCAGCAGTTCCCCGGGAACGAACTCCTACGAGCAGTACTTC	CASSSPGTNSYEQYF
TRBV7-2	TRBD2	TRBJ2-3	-	TGTGCCAGCAGCTTTTCCGGGACTAGCGGGCGAAATACGCAGTATTTT	CASSFSGTSGRNTQYF
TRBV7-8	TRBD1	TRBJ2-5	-	TGTGCCAGCAGCTTAGGGACAGGGTCCCATGAGACCCAGTACTTC	CASSLGTGSHETQYF
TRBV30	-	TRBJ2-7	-	TGTGCCTGGACCCAATCTCAGGGATTAACCTACGAGCAGTACTTC	CAWTQSQGLTYEQYF
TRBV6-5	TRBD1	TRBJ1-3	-	TGTGCCAGCAGCCAGGGACAGGGAAACACCATATATTTT	CASSQGQGNTIYF
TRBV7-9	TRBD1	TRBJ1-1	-	TGTGCCAGCAGCCGAGGACAGGGCGGCACTGAAGCTTTCTTT	CASSRGQGGTEAFF
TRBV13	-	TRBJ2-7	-	TGTGCCAGCAGCTTAGGCCCATCCCACGAGCAGTACTTC	CASSLGPSHEQYF
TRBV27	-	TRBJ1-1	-	TGTGCCAGCAGTTTATCACCGGACAAATCGGCTTTCTTT	CASSLSPDKSAFF
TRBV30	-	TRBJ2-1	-	TGTGCCTGGAGTGTCGGGGGAGAGAGTGGGCAGTTCTTC	CAWSVGGESGQFF
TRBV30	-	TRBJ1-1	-	TGTGCCTGGAACCCCGGACCCGGGAGCACTGAAGCTTTCTTT	CAWNPGPGSTEAFF